These 24 T cell receptor beta chains were sequenced from one sample in a study of a mutant IDH1 vaccine in newly diagnosed glioma. Their antigens remain unidentified. This table comes from immunoSEQ multiplex PCR, and its TCRdb copy is limited to in-frame clones, with some not included. The table records around 31,000 clones, around 90% of them present only once. The time point was: week 11, during vaccination. Alongside topical imiquimod, each dose of vaccine comprised 300 ug of mutant IDH1 20-mer peptide. The sample here was PBMCs, taken from a glioma patient whose treatment included an IDH1 peptide vaccine. The receptors come from a man aged 18-30 years with glioma.

In its sample, this clone was seen a few times. The chain employs TRBV7-2 and TRBJ1-4; no firm D call. The CDR3 totals 13 residues. V gave up 5 bases and J gave up 8 bases, with 12 bases separating them. CDR1 SGHTA and CDR2 FQGNSA come from the germline V gene. CDR3 in DNA: TGTGCCAGCAGCCCTGCAATGCGGGAAAAACTGTTTTTT. Translating gives CASSPAMREKLFF. The full variable domain, rest sourced from reference TRBV7-2 and TRBJ1-4, is GAGVSQSPSNKVTEKGKDVELRCDPISGHTALYWYRQSLGQGLEFLIYFQGNSAPDKSGLPSDRFSAERTGGSVSTLTIQRTQQEDSAVYLCASSPAMREKLFFGSGTQLSVL.

This chain uses TRBV7-2 with TRBJ2-5; TRBD2 matches 10 bases. With 2 bases clipped from V and 4 bases from J, the junction kept 1 base outside the gene matches. The CDR3 runs 14 residues. Germline V gives CDR1 SGHTA, CDR2 FQGNSA. The CDR3 region is CASSLTSGTETQYF. For the CDR3, the DNA is TGTGCCAGCAGCTTAACTAGCGGGACAGAGACCCAGTACTTC.

This clone appeared a few times. This chain connects TRBV5-4 to TRBJ2-3, with 7 bases fitting TRBD2. The CDR3 is 16 residues long. V gave up 4 bases and J gave up 0 bases; unmatched junction bases: 8. Germline assignment: CDR1 SGHNT and CDR2 YYREEE (reference sequence). The CDR3 loop reads CASSQAGTKSTDTQYF. The CDR3 nucleotides are TGTGCCAGCAGCCAAGCCGGGACTAAAAGCACAGATACGCAGTATTTT.

The rearrangement joins TRBV19 to TRBJ1-5; TRBD1 is a possible D gene (6 bases). V was trimmed by 4 bases and J by 2 bases, leaving 12 bases between them. Germline assignment: CDR1 LNHDA and CDR2 SQIVND (reference sequence). The CDR3 contains 15 residues. CDR3 sequence reads: CASSSLQGGNQPQHF. CDR3 DNA: TGTGCCAGTAGTAGTTTACAGGGAGGCAATCAGCCCCAGCATTTT.

This clone came up a few times. The CDR3 protein is CASNVRGDTEAFF. CDR3 in DNA: TGTGCCAGTAACGTTCGGGGGGACACTGAAGCTTTCTTT. The rearrangement joins TRBV19 to TRBJ1-1, with D tentatively TRBD1 (5 bases). This CDR3 has 13 amino acids. Between the trimmed V and J ends, which lost 7 bases and 3 bases, there was a span of 12 bases. Per germline, CDR1 LNHDA and CDR2 SQIVND (reference sequence).

This chain links TRBV4-1 with TRBJ2-2, with 9 bases identical to TRBD2. Trimming took 0 bases from V and 4 from J; bases not matched to a gene: 9. CDR3 length equals 18 residues. CDR1 is MGHRA and CDR2 is YSYEKL in the germline V gene. The chain's CDR3 is CASSQESAGGPSTGELFF. CDR3 DNA sequence: TGCGCCAGCAGCCAAGAAAGCGCGGGAGGGCCGAGCACCGGGGAGCTGTTTTTT.

This chain links TRBV6-6 with TRBJ1-2; D is unclear. The CDR3 spans 13 residues. From germline, CDR1 is MNHNY and CDR2 SVGAGI (reference sequence). Trimming left V 7 bases short and J 4 bases short, with 13 bases between. The CDR3 region has the DNA TGTGCCAGCACTCCTGACAATTTCTATGGCTACACCTTC. Translation: CASTPDNFYGYTF.

The gene calls are TRBV7-2 and TRBJ1-2; D gene ambiguous. V was shortened by 2 bases and J by 7 bases, with 5 bases between the two germline ends. The CDR3 length is 11 residues. Germline V CDR1 and CDR2: SGHTA, FQGNSA. CDR3 protein: CASSLLIGYTF. The DNA for the CDR3 is TGTGCCAGCAGCTTACTGATTGGCTACACCTTC.

This chain uses TRBV30 with TRBJ1-3; no clear D gene. The CDR3 contains 13 residues. CDR1 GTSNPN and CDR2 SVGIG come from the germline V gene (reference sequence). V was trimmed by 1 base and J by 5 bases, leaving 9 bases between them. The CDR3 DNA sequence: TGTGCCTGGAGTGCCGGGCCGAGAAACACCATATATTTT. Translating gives CAWSAGPRNTIYF. The whole variable domain, remainder taken from reference TRBV30 and TRBJ1-3, is SQTIHQWPATLVQPVGSPLSLECTVEGTSNPNLYWYRQAAGRGLQLLFYSVGIGQISSEVPQNLSASRPQDRQFILSSKKLLLSDSGFYLCAWSAGPRNTIYFGEGSWLTVV.

This clone has more than one count but fewer than ten. The chain employs TRBV30 and TRBJ1-6, with D unresolved. V lost 2 bases, J lost 7 bases, and 15 bases lay in between. CDR1 and CDR2 (germline): GTSNPN, SVGIG (reference sequence). This CDR3 spans 15 amino acids. CDR3 in amino acids: CAWSLGFPRNSPLHF. In DNA, the CDR3 is TGTGCCTGGAGTCTGGGGTTTCCGAGGAATTCACCCCTCCACTTT.

The V gene is TRBV14, the J gene TRBJ2-7; 12 bases align to TRBD2. The ends lost 4 bases at V and 7 bases at J; junction bases unmatched: 11. CDR1 and CDR2 (germline): SGHDN, FVKESK. The CDR3 runs to 16 residues. The CDR3 DNA reads as TGTGCCAGCAGCCCTCTGGGACTAGCGGGCGCGGAAGAGCAGTACTTC. Translation gives CASSPLGLAGAEEQYF. Full variable domain (rest looked up from reference TRBV14 and TRBJ2-7): EAGVTQFPSHSVIEKGQTVTLRCDPISGHDNLYWYRRVMGKEIKFLLHFVKESKQDESGMPNNRFLAERTGGTYSTLKVQPAELEDSGVYFCASSPLGLAGAEEQYFGPGTRLTVT.

The V call is TRBV6-5, the J call TRBJ1-1; no reliable D call. This CDR3 contains 14 residues. The germline CDR1 and CDR2 sequences are MNHEY and SVGAGI. V lost 2 bases to trimming and J lost 1 base, with 8 bases between them. Here the CDR3 reads CASSYRARNTEAFF. CDR3 in DNA: TGTGCCAGCAGTTACCGCGCCAGGAACACTGAAGCTTTCTTT.

The rearrangement joins TRBV30 to TRBJ2-3; 10 bases map to TRBD2. There are 14 residues in the CDR3. Per germline, CDR1 GTSNPN and CDR2 SVGIG (reference sequence). Trimming removed 5 bases from V and 4 bases from J; junction bases left unmatched: 6. The DNA of the CDR3 is TGTGCCTGGTGCCCACTAGCGGGACCAGATACGCAGTATTTT. Translating gives CAWCPLAGPDTQYF. Based on the CDR3 plus reference TRBV30 and TRBJ2-3, the full variable domain is SQTIHQWPATLVQPVGSPLSLECTVEGTSNPNLYWYRQAAGRGLQLLFYSVGIGQISSEVPQNLSASRPQDRQFILSSKKLLLSDSGFYLCAWCPLAGPDTQYFGPGTRLTVL.

The rearrangement joins TRBV25-1 to TRBJ1-1, with D unresolved. This CDR3 is 15 amino acids long. Germline CDR1 MGHDK, CDR2 SYGVNS. V dropped 3 bases and J dropped 0 bases, with 11 bases sitting between them. For the CDR3, the DNA is TGTGCCAGCAGTGAGTTAGGGCAGTTGAACACTGAAGCTTTCTTT. This translates into CASSELGQLNTEAFF.

This chain links TRBV9 with TRBJ1-4; D is possibly TRBD1 (6 bases). The germline CDR1 and CDR2 sequences are SGDLS and YYNGEE. The CDR3 length is 15 residues. V lost 0 bases, J lost 5 bases, and 11 bases lay in between. The chain's CDR3 is CASSVGAGVNEKLFF. The CDR3, as DNA: TGTGCCAGCAGCGTAGGGGCAGGGGTGAATGAAAAACTGTTTTTT.

The chain recombines TRBV29-1 with TRBJ1-1; 10 positions agree with TRBD1. CDR3 length equals 12 residues. Losses at the gene ends were 3 bases for V and 12 bases for J; bases not matched to a gene: 7. The germline gives CDR1 SQVTM, CDR2 ANQGSEA. The CDR3 DNA sequence: TGCAGCGTTGAGCCCGGGACAGGGGAAACTTTCTTT. This codes for CSVEPGTGETFF.

By its share, this clone is medium-sized. The J gene is TRBJ2-1, the V gene TRBV7-9, with 7 bases fitting TRBD2. The junction had 8 bases not matched to a gene; V was cut back by 6 bases and J by 3 bases. Germline CDR1 reads SEHNR; CDR2 reads FQNEAQ (reference sequence). This CDR3 is built from 15 residues. The CDR3 DNA reads as TGTGCCAGCAGTTCCCGGACTAGAAGCTACAATGAGCAGTTCTTC. Translating gives CASSSRTRSYNEQFF.

This chain joins TRBV2 and TRBJ1-3; 7 positions match TRBD1. Germline loops: CDR1 SNHLY, CDR2 FYNNEI. The V segment lost 6 bases and the J segment 0 bases; nucleotides outside the gene matches: 5. The CDR3 has 15 amino acids. The CDR3 sequence: CASRPGTASGNTIYF. CDR3 in DNA: TGTGCCAGCAGACCAGGGACAGCCTCTGGAAACACCATATATTTT.

The chain employs TRBV28 and TRBJ1-5; the match to TRBD1 covers 7 bases. The V and J ends lost 6 bases and 6 bases, in that order; junction bases with no gene match: 17. Germline CDR1 reads MDHEN; CDR2 reads SYDVKM. The CDR3 length is 17 residues. This CDR3 reads CASSRLQSTGRGQPQHF. CDR3 sequence (DNA): TGTGCCAGCAGCCGCCTCCAATCGACAGGGAGAGGTCAGCCCCAGCATTTT.

As regards this clone: A junction end diverges from the germline sequence, so it may reflect a read error. V and J are TRBV7-2 and TRBJ2-7; TRBD1 might be the D (5 bases). The germline CDR1 and CDR2 sequences are SGHTA and FQGNSA. This CDR3 comprises 14 residues. The CDR3 DNA follows: TGTGCCAGCAGCTTACAGGGAACTTCCTTCGAGCAGTACTTC. Its protein is CASSLQGTSFEQYF. The full variable domain, completed using reference TRBV7-2 and TRBJ2-7, is GAGVSQSPSNKVTEKGKDVELRCDPISGHTALYWYRQSLGQGLEFLIYFQGNSAPDKSGLPSDRFSAERTGGSVSTLTIQRTQQEDSAVYLCASSLQGTSFEQYFGPGTRLTVT.

V and J are TRBV5-1 and TRBJ2-2, with TRBD2 identical over 9 bases. The CDR3 is made up of 17 amino acids. V trimming: 1 base; J trimming: 3 bases; junction bases outside the gene matches: 7. Germline values: CDR1 SGHRS, CDR2 YFSETQ. The CDR3: CASSLPTSGLYTGELFF. In nucleotides, the CDR3 is TGCGCCAGCAGCTTGCCCACTAGCGGGCTATACACCGGGGAGCTGTTTTTT.

This chain joins TRBV5-6 and TRBJ1-1; D gene unclear. Germline V gene sequence: CDR1 SGHDT, CDR2 YYEEEE. The V end lost 4 bases, the J end lost 4 bases, and 14 bases lay between the germline ends. The CDR3 sequence is 14 residues long. In DNA form, the CDR3 reads TGTGCCAGCAGCCTCAGAGGGCTCGGCACTGAAGCTTTCTTT. The encoded protein is CASSLRGLGTEAFF.

The rearrangement uses TRBV15 and TRBJ2-2, with TRBD2 matching 14 bases. The CDR3 sequence is 19 residues long. V lost 1 base and J lost 3; bases outside the gene matches: 7. Germline V gene lookup returns CDR1 LNHNV and CDR2 YYDKDF (reference sequence). CDR3 loop: CATSRAGTSGSRDTGELFF. The DNA of the CDR3 is TGTGCCACCAGCAGAGCCGGGACTAGCGGGAGTCGGGACACCGGGGAGCTGTTTTTT.

The sample holds a few counts of this clone. The rearrangement joins TRBV2 to TRBJ1-5, with 8 positions matching TRBD1. Germline V lookup: CDR1 SNHLY, CDR2 FYNNEI. The V segment lost 4 bases and the J segment 6 bases; nucleotides outside the gene matches: 2. The CDR3 runs to 13 residues. The CDR3 spells CASSGQGRQPQHF. CDR3 DNA: TGTGCCAGCAGTGGACAGGGGCGTCAGCCCCAGCATTTT.